These 18 T cell receptor beta chains were sequenced from one sample in a study of T cells in localized non-small cell lung cancer. Libraries were prepared by immunoSEQ multiplex PCR; TCRdb keeps only in-frame clonotypes and omits some of them. The table records fewer than 15,000 clones, more than 75% of them present only once. Sequencing used peripheral blood, obtained before any cancer treatment. The receptors come from a male donor at least 60 years old with stage I squamous cell lung carcinoma.

This clone was counted a single time. The CDR3 loop reads CAWSPPGLAPEQFF. The CDR3, as DNA: TGTGCCTGGAGCCCCCCGGGACTAGCACCTGAGCAGTTCTTC. The chain couples TRBV30 to TRBJ2-1, with 9 bases lining up with TRBD2. This CDR3 has 14 amino acids. J gave up 9 bases and V 3 bases, and 9 bases lay outside the gene matches. The germline V gene encodes CDR1 GTSNPN and CDR2 SVGIG (reference sequence).

The chain is built from TRBV4-1 and TRBJ2-4; D gene ambiguous. The CDR3 is made up of 15 amino acids. Germline values: CDR1 MGHRA, CDR2 YSYEKL. V gave up 5 bases and J gave up 6 bases, with 17 bases separating them. CDR3: CASSYGFQWGNIQYF. The CDR3 bases are TGCGCCAGCAGCTACGGATTCCAGTGGGGAAACATTCAGTACTTC.

This chain uses TRBV20-1 with TRBJ2-5; D not resolved. The germline gives CDR1 DFQATT, CDR2 SNEGSKA (reference sequence). CDR3 length: 9 amino acids. Trimming stripped 5 bases from V and 5 bases from J, with 3 bases between. CDR3 in amino acids: CSAGETQYF. CDR3 nucleotide sequence: TGCAGTGCTGGGGAGACCCAGTACTTC.

This chain links TRBV29-1 with TRBJ1-1; D is perhaps TRBD1 (5 bases). V lost 4 bases to trimming and J lost 7 bases, with 13 bases between them. The CDR3 has 12 residues. CDR1 and CDR2 (germline): SQVTM, ANQGSEA. The CDR3 reads CSVVGEQYEAFF. The CDR3 nucleotides read TGCAGCGTTGTAGGGGAACAATATGAAGCTTTCTTT.

The J gene is TRBJ1-5, the V gene TRBV6-5; no clear D gene. The V gene lost 5 bases and the J gene lost 3 bases, with 11 bases spanning the gap. Germline V gene sequence: CDR1 MNHEY, CDR2 SVGAGI. This CDR3 has 14 amino acids. Here the CDR3 DNA reads TGTGCCAGCAGTCAGACTGGGCACAATCAGCCCCAGCATTTT. Encoded protein: CASSQTGHNQPQHF.

The genes are TRBV5-1 and TRBJ2-7, with 7 bases aligning to TRBD1. The germline gives CDR1 SGHRS, CDR2 YFSETQ. The CDR3 extends over 13 amino acids. V trimming: 5 bases; J trimming: 5 bases; junction bases outside the gene matches: 7. The CDR3 region has the DNA TGCGCCAGCAGGACTCAGGGGGTCAACGAGCAGTACTTC. This codes for CASRTQGVNEQYF.

This chain links TRBV11-2 with TRBJ2-7; D is perhaps TRBD1 (5 bases). Germline values: CDR1 SGHAT, CDR2 FQNNGV. This CDR3 region has 13 residues. V lost 5 bases and J 3 bases, leaving 11 bases between the germline ends. CDR3 sequence (DNA): TGTGCCAGCAGCCAAAGCAGGGTCTACGAGCAGTACTTC. It translates to CASSQSRVYEQYF.

This clone was counted once. The J gene is TRBJ1-5, the V gene TRBV18; a weak D match, TRBD1 (5 bases). The V and J ends lost 2 bases and 7 bases respectively, with 9 bases between them. The germline gives CDR1 KGHSH, CDR2 LQKENI. This CDR3 is 13 amino acids long. The CDR3 DNA is TGTGCCAGCTCACCAGGGGGTGAGCAGCCCCAGCATTTT. It yields the protein CASSPGGEQPQHF.

J is TRBJ2-7 and V is TRBV30, with D perhaps matching TRBD2 (6 bases). The CDR3 is made up of 13 amino acids. V was pared by 2 bases and J by 0 bases, with 8 bases between. Germline V gives CDR1 GTSNPN, CDR2 SVGIG (reference sequence). This CDR3 is CAWSSGYSYEQYF. The CDR3 DNA follows: TGTGCCTGGAGTAGCGGGTACTCCTACGAGCAGTACTTC.

The rearrangement uses TRBV5-1 and TRBJ1-2; 9 bases line up with TRBD1. Trimming cost V 5 bases and J 0 bases; bases outside gene matches: 8. The CDR3 is 16 residues long. CDR1 and CDR2 (germline): SGHRS, YFSETQ. CDR3 residues: CASREAYRGPNYGYTF. As DNA, the CDR3 is TGCGCCAGCAGGGAAGCCTACAGGGGGCCTAACTATGGCTACACCTTC.

V is TRBV7-9 and J is TRBJ1-1, with unresolved D. Germline V lookup: CDR1 SEHNR, CDR2 FQNEAQ (reference sequence). V gave up 6 bases and J gave up 1 base, with 9 bases separating them. This CDR3 contains 13 residues. The CDR3: CASSSSANTEAFF. DNA of the CDR3: TGTGCCAGCAGTTCCTCAGCGAACACTGAAGCTTTCTTT.

V and J are TRBV19 and TRBJ2-3, with a possible D match to TRBD1 (5 bases). The germline V gene has CDR1 LNHDA and CDR2 SQIVND (reference sequence). With 3 bases removed from V and 0 bases from J, the gap between germline ends came to 10 bases. The CDR3 covers 15 residues. The CDR3 nucleotides read TGTGCCAGTAGTATGGGGCCCGGAAGCACAGATACGCAGTATTTT. Translated: CASSMGPGSTDTQYF. Full variable domain (missing parts from reference TRBV19 and TRBJ2-3): DGGITQSPKYLFRKEGQNVTLSCEQNLNHDAMYWYRQDPGQGLRLIYYSQIVNDFQKGDIAEGYSVSREKKESFPLTVTSAQKNPTAFYLCASSMGPGSTDTQYFGPGTRLTVL.

This CDR3 reads CASSAQAATTDTQYF. CDR3 DNA sequence: TGTGCCAGCAGCGCGCAGGCGGCGACCACAGATACGCAGTATTTT. This sequence joins TRBV6-4 and TRBJ2-3; D unresolved. The V gene lost 6 bases and the J gene lost 2 bases, with 15 bases spanning the gap. Germline lookup yields CDR1 MRHNA and CDR2 SNTAGT. This CDR3 has 15 residues.

The rearrangement uses TRBV6-6 and TRBJ2-7; 9 positions match TRBD2. Germline CDR1 MNHNY, CDR2 SVGAGI (reference sequence). V shed 5 bases, J shed 4 bases, and the junction held 6 bases outside the gene matches. The CDR3 consists of 14 residues. CDR3 sequence: CASSPKREAYEQYF. The CDR3 region has the DNA TGTGCCAGCAGTCCGAAGCGGGAGGCTTACGAGCAGTACTTC.

This CDR3 reads CASKSNSAANYGYTF. CDR3 nucleotide sequence: TGTGCCAGCAAAAGCAACAGCGCGGCTAACTATGGCTACACCTTC. The V gene is TRBV2, the J gene TRBJ1-2; no clear D. V shed 7 bases and J shed 0 bases, with 15 bases lying between them. The length of the CDR3 is 15 residues. Germline V CDR1 and CDR2: SNHLY, FYNNEI.

CDR3 sequence: CASSHLRDAVTYNEQFF. CDR3 coding DNA: TGCGCCAGCAGTCACCTCCGGGACGCTGTAACCTACAATGAGCAGTTCTTC. The V gene is TRBV23-1, the J gene TRBJ2-1, with D perhaps assigned TRBD1 or TRBD2 (5 bases each). TRBV23-1 is an open reading frame, and its role is uncertain. Trimming stripped 3 bases from V and 2 bases from J, with 17 bases between. The CDR3 sequence is 17 residues long.

This rearrangement joins TRBV6-1 to TRBJ2-1; TRBD1 or TRBD2 may be the D gene (6 bases each). Trimming took off 4 bases at V and 4 bases at J, with 17 bases between the two ends. This CDR3 has 16 amino acids. The germline gives CDR1 MNHNS, CDR2 SASEGT. The CDR3 protein is CASSGTEGGIYNEQFF. Here the CDR3 DNA reads TGTGCCAGCAGTGGGACTGAAGGGGGGATTTACAATGAGCAGTTCTTC.

V and J are TRBV28 and TRBJ2-7; 8 bases align to TRBD2. The ends lost 5 bases at V and 2 bases at J; junction bases unmatched: 8. Germline values: CDR1 MDHEN, CDR2 SYDVKM. The CDR3 extends over 15 amino acids. In DNA, the CDR3 is TGTGCCAGCAGTGCAGGACTAGCCGAGACCTACGAGCAGTACTTC. This gives the protein CASSAGLAETYEQYF.